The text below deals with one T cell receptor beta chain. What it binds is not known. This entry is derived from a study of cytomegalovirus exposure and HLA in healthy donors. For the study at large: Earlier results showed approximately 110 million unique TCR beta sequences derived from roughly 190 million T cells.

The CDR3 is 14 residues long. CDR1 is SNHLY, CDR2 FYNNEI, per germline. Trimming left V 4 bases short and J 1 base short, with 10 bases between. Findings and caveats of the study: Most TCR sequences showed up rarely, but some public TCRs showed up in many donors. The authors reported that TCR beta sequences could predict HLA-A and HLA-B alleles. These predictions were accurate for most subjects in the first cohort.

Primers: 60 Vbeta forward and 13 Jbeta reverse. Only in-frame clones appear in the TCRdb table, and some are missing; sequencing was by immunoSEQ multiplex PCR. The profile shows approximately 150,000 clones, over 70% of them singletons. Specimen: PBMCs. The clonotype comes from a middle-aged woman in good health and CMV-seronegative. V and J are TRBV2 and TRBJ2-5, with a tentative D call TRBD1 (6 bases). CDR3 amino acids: CASSASTGQETQYF. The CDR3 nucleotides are TGTGCCAGCAGTGCGTCGACAGGCCAAGAGACCCAGTACTTC.